Each of the 14 T cell receptor beta chains below was sequenced from the same sample in a study of Tregs in tolerant kidney transplant recipients. Profiling relied on immunoSEQ multiplex PCR, and the TCRdb table lists in-frame clones only, not all of them. The top ten clones hold roughly 4.3% of a sample with about 88,000 clones, 90% to 95% of them seen once. Sample: CD8+ T cells from blood. The receptor source for this set is a human donor in good health.

The gene calls are TRBV7-9 and TRBJ2-2, with D uncertain. The ends were cut back, 1 base at V and 7 bases at J, with 1 base in the middle. Germline assignment: CDR1 SEHNR and CDR2 FQNEAQ (reference sequence). This CDR3 spans 11 amino acids. CDR3 coding DNA: TGTGCCAGCAGCTTAGTCGGGGAGCTGTTTTTT. This translates into CASSLVGELFF.

The chain combines TRBV7-9 with TRBJ2-5, with TRBD1 matching 9 bases. The J call is uncertain, as TRBJ2-7 better fits the DNA end. This CDR3 region has 16 residues. Germline V gene data show CDR1 as SEHNR and CDR2 as FQNEAQ (reference sequence). CDR3 in amino acids: CASSLEDRGKPYEQYF. Here the CDR3 DNA reads TGTGCCAGCAGCTTAGAGGACAGGGGCAAGCCCTACGAGCAGTACTTC.

The chain joins TRBV6-4 to TRBJ2-1; D not resolved. Trimming shortened V by 2 bases and J by 10 bases, and 12 bases separated the two germline ends. CDR1 MRHNA and CDR2 SNTAGT come from the germline V gene. CDR3 size: 13 residues. The CDR3 DNA reads as TGTGCCAGCAGTGACCCGGCTAGGCAAGAGCAGTTCTTC. It encodes CASSDPARQEQFF.

The rearrangement links TRBV27 to TRBJ1-1; perhaps TRBD1 as D (5 bases). Germline V lookup: CDR1 MNHEY, CDR2 SMNVEV (reference sequence). V was pared by 8 bases and J by 5 bases, with 9 bases between. This CDR3 spans 11 amino acids. The CDR3 DNA follows: TGTGCCAGCGTCCGGGGGACTGAAGCTTTCTTT. Its protein is CASVRGTEAFF.

J is TRBJ2-5 and V is TRBV28; D is possibly TRBD1 (6 bases). The germline CDR1 and CDR2 sequences are MDHEN and SYDVKM. This CDR3 is built from 15 residues. The V gene lost 5 bases and the J gene lost 1 base, with 14 bases spanning the gap. This chain's CDR3 is CASSLVPTGQETQYF. CDR3 in DNA: TGTGCCAGCAGTCTAGTCCCGACAGGCCAAGAGACCCAGTACTTC.

V and J are TRBV7-9 and TRBJ2-3; 8 nucleotides align to TRBD1. Unmatched junction bases numbered 8, after V lost 5 bases and J lost 4 bases. Germline V gene lookup returns CDR1 SEHNR and CDR2 FQNEAQ (reference sequence). The CDR3 has 15 residues. Here the CDR3 reads CASSVPTGVSDTQYF. The CDR3 bases are TGTGCCAGCAGCGTTCCGACAGGGGTTTCAGATACGCAGTATTTT.

The rearrangement joins TRBV30 to TRBJ1-5, with D possibly TRBD1 on 6 matching bases. The CDR3 is 17 amino acids. Germline lookup yields CDR1 GTSNPN and CDR2 SVGIG (reference sequence). Trimming removed 0 bases from V and 0 bases from J, with 15 bases in between. The CDR3 sequence is CAWSVLGGVYSNQPQHF. In DNA, the CDR3 is TGTGCCTGGAGTGTATTAGGGGGTGTTTATAGCAATCAGCCCCAGCATTTT.

This sequence joins TRBV10-3 and TRBJ1-5; D call uncertain. The CDR3 has 16 residues. V lost 2 bases to trimming and J lost 0 bases, with 11 bases between them. Per the germline V gene, CDR1 is ENHRY and CDR2 is SYGVKD. The CDR3 loop is CAISEKAGYSNQPQHF. Here the CDR3 DNA reads TGTGCCATCAGTGAGAAGGCAGGCTATAGCAATCAGCCCCAGCATTTT.

The genes are TRBV7-6 and TRBJ2-1; possible D gene TRBD2, 5 bases. With 0 bases removed from V and 13 bases from J, the gap between germline ends came to 13 bases. Germline V gene lookup returns CDR1 SGHVS and CDR2 FNYEAQ. The CDR3 has 13 residues. The CDR3 DNA is TGTGCCAGCAGCTTAGCTTGGGAGCGCGAACAGTTCTTC. The encoded protein is CASSLAWEREQFF.

V usage is TRBV4-1 and J usage is TRBJ2-1; 8 bases line up with TRBD2. Trimming took 4 bases from V and 8 from J; bases not matched to a gene: 4. Germline CDR1 is MGHRA and CDR2 is YSYEKL. This CDR3 contains 13 residues. DNA for the CDR3: TGCGCCAGCAGCCTCGGACTAGCCTATGAGCAGTTCTTC. Amino acids: CASSLGLAYEQFF.

The CDR3 here is CASSEANSISNQPQHF. CDR3 sequence (DNA): TGTGCCAGCAGTGAAGCGAACAGCATTAGCAATCAGCCCCAGCATTTT. The chain couples TRBV6-1 to TRBJ1-5; D is ambiguous. CDR3 length equals 16 residues. The V and J ends lost 0 bases and 0 bases respectively, with 9 bases between them. Germline lookup yields CDR1 MNHNS and CDR2 SASEGT.

This rearrangement joins TRBV15 to TRBJ2-1; 8 bases agree with TRBD2. The trim removed 3 bases at V and 7 bases at J, leaving 8 bases unmatched. The CDR3 totals 15 residues. Germline lookup yields CDR1 LNHNV and CDR2 YYDKDF (reference sequence). The CDR3 DNA reads TGTGCCACCAGCAGTGGGCGGGGGGATAGTAATGAGCAGTTCTTC. This encodes CATSSGRGDSNEQFF.

The chain combines TRBV13 with TRBJ1-2, with 8 nucleotides matching TRBD1. V gave up 3 bases and J gave up 5 bases; unmatched junction bases: 5. Germline CDR1 is PRHDT and CDR2 is FYEKMQ (reference sequence). CDR3 size: 14 residues. CDR3 residues: CASSFRGLEYGYTF. The DNA of the CDR3 is TGTGCCAGCAGCTTCAGGGGGCTGGAATATGGCTACACCTTC.

V is TRBV10-1 and J is TRBJ2-1; D is possibly TRBD1 or TRBD2 (5 bases each). Germline CDR1 is WNHNN and CDR2 is SYGVQD (reference sequence). V lost 3 bases to trimming and J lost 7 bases, with 16 bases between them. CDR3 size: 15 residues. This CDR3 reads CASSDWDPQGNEQFF. CDR3 bases: TGCGCCAGCAGTGACTGGGACCCCCAGGGAAATGAGCAGTTCTTC.